This T cell receptor beta chain originates from a study of cytomegalovirus exposure and HLA in healthy donors (dated by TCRdb to the late 2010s). A note on the overall study: An earlier analysis of more than 550 of the donors reported approximately 300 Gb of sequence data and 95 million to 120 million unique TCR beta sequences obtained from roughly 170 million T cells. An early release that covered 500 to 800 HLA-typed donors contained about 300 gigabases of sequencing data and 80 million or so unique TCR sequences. Among the roughly 390 genotyped donors, approximately 76% belonged to the genetic ancestry cluster associated with self-reported Caucasian donors. The study aimed to test whether signatures of past pathogen exposure could be identified by cataloging public T cell receptors. The study used immunosequencing to profile the T cell repertoires of around 600 subjects and linked those repertoires to cytomegalovirus serostatus. Besides the first cohort of more than 650 subjects, a separate validation cohort made up of 120 different subjects was used. To predict cytomegalovirus infection status, the study combined high-throughput TCR immunosequencing, statistical association of individual TCRs with disease status, and machine learning. A later analysis re-examined previously published TCR beta repertoires from 600 to 700 donors and added high-resolution HLA genotyping to investigate patterns of TCR occurrence. In the later analysis, no new phenotypic data were used to find candidate immune exposures; instead, reliance was placed on TCR beta sequences and their occurrence across donors. An earlier analysis of 587 of the donors used high-throughput TCR beta sequencing to judge whether each TCR beta V gene segment behaved as functional or pseudogenic. Donor age, sex, ethnicity and CMV serostatus were compiled together with the repertoire data. Genome-wide SNP genotypes for about 60% of the roughly 670 donors were used in a later genetic analysis, which treated that subset as a discovery cohort. Every repertoire in the discovery cohort had been generated on one and the same sequencing platform. Both class I and class II loci were covered by HLA typing, at four-digit resolution. Typing coverage varied by locus: roughly 620-640 donors for A, B, C, DRB1 and DQB1; some 520 for DQA1; over 600 for DPA1; approximately 490 for DPB1. A handful of DR-DQ haplotypes were treated as single units for association and clustering because of strong linkage in the cohort. Across roughly 420 genotyped donors of the cohort, an average of 235,054 unique TCR beta nucleotide sequences per donor were sequenced, and 15% to 20% of those sequences were non-productive. Summary of the overall study and its limitations: The cohort was sequenced for TCR beta chains only, and without alpha or paired-chain data the features that could be detected were limited. In both the original and validation cohorts, the classifier was reported to diagnose cytomegalovirus status with high specificity and sensitivity. A later analysis found that most CMV-associated TCR beta chains appeared HLA-restricted, with HLA associations seemingly driven largely by CMV exposure. At a false discovery rate of 0.05, a later analysis linked 16,951 TCR beta sequences to specific HLA alleles. A total of around 150 TCR beta chains were listed by the study as associated with cytomegalovirus. Immune exposure information for the cohort was limited to CMV serostatus. A later genetic analysis associated a missense DCLRE1C variant with V-gene and J-gene trimming of TCR beta chains, and an independent cohort replicated the association. A few of the identified cytomegalovirus-associated TCR beta chains were confirmed in vitro to be specific for cytomegalovirus antigens. When HLA alleles, especially DR and DQ, strongly co-occurred, attributing TCR associations to individual alleles was difficult. While some public TCRs were present in many individuals, most TCR sequences turned up only very rarely across donors. In a later analysis, TCR association rates were found to vary across HLA loci, with the most associated TCRs seen for DRB1 alleles and the fewest for HLA-C alleles. It was suggested by the authors that the approach could potentially be generalized to other disease states and immunological phenotypes. Compared with the roughly 710-donor mean, donors in an Asian-associated ancestry cluster had fewer N-insertions in productive TCRs, according to a later genetic analysis. Because HLA typing was missing for some donors at each locus, association tests included only the typed subset. Some IMGT-functional V segments, including TRBV6-2 and TRBV6-3, could not be distinguished by the 87-base-pair reads and were therefore excluded. A further reported finding was that TCR beta sequences accurately predicted the HLA-A and HLA-B alleles for most subjects in the first cohort. Compared with equally common non-associated chains, HLA-associated TCR beta chains in a later analysis were more clonally expanded and had lower generation probabilities. In an earlier analysis of some 500 of the donors, most TCR beta V segments were observed in productive rearrangements about 90% or about 30% of the time, broadly matching IMGT annotations. The earlier analysis of nearly 600 of the donors excluded about 16 rarely observed V segments, including chromosome 9 orphons, because counts were too low. A cluster of highly shared sequence variants was judged likely to represent a technical artifact of the sequencing pipeline. Linkage disequilibrium might explain the correlated functional status among segregating V segments, but an unknown experimental factor could not be excluded. According to a later analysis, parvovirus B19, influenza, CMV and Epstein-Barr virus appeared linked to several top co-occurrence clusters. Presence/absence analyses assumed roughly uniform sequencing depth across donors, an assumption that may not hold.

V is pruned by 0 bases and J by 7 bases, leaving 6 bases of the junction without a gene match. Including cysteine and phenylalanine, the CDR3 has 15 amino acids. The DNA shown is the 45-base CDR3, in frame from base 1. The germline V gene (reference sequence) sets CDR1 to LNHNV and CDR2 to YYDKDF. On this clone itself: Its antigen remains undetermined. Per-base quality was not reported, and no clone a single base away is much larger than it.

The cohort was made up of 500 to 800 healthy bone marrow donors. All cohort members were sampled while nominally healthy, although unrecorded immune exposures were likely present. The donor tested CMV seropositive and was one of the 289 seropositive cohort members. A peripheral blood sample was provided by each donor, and peripheral blood mononuclear cells were used for TCR beta sequencing. Genomic DNA extraction from the blood cell samples was performed with the Qiagen DNeasy Blood Extraction Kit. The library was produced with the immunoSEQ multiplex PCR assay. A mixture of 60 forward primers for TCR Vbeta segments and 13 reverse primers for TCR Jbeta segments was used in the multiplex PCR. The CDR3 region of rearranged TCR beta genes was amplified from genomic DNA by a multiplex PCR assay. On the Illumina HiSeq System, the amplified TCR beta libraries were sequenced as 87-base-pair reads. The original pipeline was this. Across the 500 to 750 repertoires, a later analysis counted 80 million or so unique TCR beta chains, around 11 million of which were shared by at least two donors. To remove PCR and sequencing errors, raw reads were error-corrected and collapsed into unique sequences using a nearest-neighbor algorithm that merged closely related sequences. V, D and J gene segments were assigned by aligning CDR3 sequences to IMGT reference sequences. Each retained sequence needed at least a six-nucleotide match to both a V gene segment and a J gene segment. Rearrangements were classified as productive when the CDR3 lacked stop codons and remained in frame with V and J, and all other rearrangements were classified as non-productive. CDR3 was defined by IMGT convention, running from the second conserved V-encoded cysteine to the conserved J-encoded phenylalanine. Sequences without an unambiguous match to a single V gene segment were excluded from the earlier analysis of 500 to 700 of the donors. An earlier analysis of almost 600 of the donors classified V segments as functional when productive rearrangements were above 56.7% and as segregating when the standard deviation between donors was above 5%. To diagnose cytomegalovirus status from the catalog of TCR beta chain sequences, a statistical classification framework was built. In a later analysis, V and J genes were assigned by comparing TCR nucleotide sequences against IMGT/GENE-DB human TR gene sequences. Using the TCRdist pipeline, a later analysis assigned CDR3 sequences along with most-parsimonious VDJ recombination scenarios. In a later analysis, every TCR beta chain was defined by the combination of its CDR3 amino acid sequence and its V-gene family, and reads without a unique V-gene family were dropped. As a way to deal with suspected cross-contamination and a sequencing artifact, a later analysis dropped approximately 570 nucleotide sequences that were highly shared and had low generation probability. A later analysis calculated a clonal expansion index for each public chain from normalized within-repertoire ranks of inferred template counts. In a later analysis, generation probabilities were computed with a VDJ recombination model fitted to out-of-frame rearrangements, and the resulting probabilities were checked against IGoR. In a later analysis, TCR-TCR, TCR-HLA and TCR-CMV co-occurrence was scored with hypergeometric tests, and a repertoire-size bias correction was applied to TCR pairs. False discovery rates were estimated in a later analysis by permuting HLA or CMV assignments 20 times. A later analysis grouped co-occurring TCRs with DBSCAN, adding TCRdist sequence similarity when clustering within HLA-allele-positive subsets. Co-occurrence clustering excluded repertoires with fewer than 30,000 or more than 120,000 public chains, plus five with anomalous nucleotide sharing. Sourced from immuneACCESS, this table was stored by TCRdb with only in-frame sequences that have V and J called. A share of the clones is absent; for the studies checked, an unresolved V gene accounts for under half, and the remainder has no known explanation. D and trimming come from the DNA, and the V and J calls and clone size come from that table. The sample records over 70,000 clones, approximately 80% of which are singletons. Around 32% of the sample lies in the top ten.

Input material: PBMCs. Here the chain combines TRBV15 and TRBJ1-5, with 7 junctional bases fitting TRBD1. The sequence was collected from a man aged 50-59 years in good health and CMV-seropositive. In nucleotides, the sequence is TGTGCCACCAGCAGAGATCCAACAGGGGTCCAGCCCCAGCATTTT. It translates as CATSRDPTGVQPQHF.